These T cell receptor beta chains were read from a single sample in a study of T cell repertoires in cytomegalovirus infection. No antigens are known for them. TCRdb analysed the reads with MiXCR anew, one entry per CDR3 protein. This sample has about 34,000 distinct CDR3 sequences; 40% to 65% occur once, and the top ten carry about nine tenths. Sequences were derived from CD8+ T cells from cultured PBMCs, sampled from culture after CMV antigen stimulation. Every receptor here comes from a human donor in good health (CMV status not recorded). Some clones in this sample may be carry-over from other donors' samples. Each CDR3 is given with its conserved first and last residue. D genes are given only for firm matches. Size is omitted from some rows. Given values are once, few, many or a class for expanded clones.

CDR3nt,CDR3aa,abundance,j_gene,v_gene,len,d_gene
TGTGCCAGCAGCCCAAACCGGGACAGCGTCTACGAGCAGTACTTC,CASSPNRDSVYEQYF,-,TRBJ2-7,TRBV7-6,15,TRBD1
TGTGCCAGCAGCTCCGCAGGGGCCTACAATGAGCAGTTCTTC,CASSSAGAYNEQFF,-,TRBJ2-1,TRBV7-6,14,-
TGCAGTGCTAGGCTGAGGAGTTTCACAGATACGCAGTATTTT,CSARLRSFTDTQYF,-,TRBJ2-3,TRBV20-1,14,-
TGTGCCAGCGAAGGGGGGCAACGAGATACGCAGTATTTT,CASEGGQRDTQYF,-,TRBJ2-3,TRBV6-8,13,-
TGTGCCATCAGTGAAGGGATAGCTTTGAACACTGAAGCTTTCTTT,CAISEGIALNTEAFF,-,TRBJ1-1,TRBV10-3,15,-
TGTGCCAGCAGCTTACCACGGACCCCCAACTATGGCTACACCTTC,CASSLPRTPNYGYTF,-,TRBJ1-2,TRBV7-2,15,-
TGTGCCAGCAGCGAAGGACTAGCGGGCGCTTCCTACAATGAGCAGTTCTTC,CASSEGLAGASYNEQFF,few,TRBJ2-1,TRBV7-8,17,TRBD2
TGTGCCAGCAGCGTTGGAGGTATGGTGAATTCACCCCTCCACTTT,CASSVGGMVNSPLHF,-,TRBJ1-6,TRBV9,15,-
TGTGCCTGGGCTTTTGGCGGGAGCAACAATGAGCAGTTCTTC,CAWAFGGSNNEQFF,-,TRBJ2-1,TRBV30,14,TRBD2
TGTGCCAGCAGCTTAGGCGGGGCGCGAACCGGGGAGCTGTTTTTT,CASSLGGARTGELFF,-,TRBJ2-2,TRBV11-1,15,-
TGTGCCAGCAGCTTTGGGGGGACAGGGGCCCGGAGTTCACCCCTCCACTTT,CASSFGGTGARSSPLHF,few,TRBJ1-6,TRBV7-2,17,TRBD1
TGTGCCAGCAGCTTAGATTCTGATACGCAGTATTTT,CASSLDSDTQYF,-,TRBJ2-3,TRBV7-9,12,-
TGTGCCAGCTCACCGTGGACTAGCGGGACCAATGAGCAGTTCTTC,CASSPWTSGTNEQFF,-,TRBJ2-1,TRBV18,15,TRBD2
TGTGCCAGCAGTGTACTAGTCTGGGAGACCCAGTACTTC,CASSVLVWETQYF,-,TRBJ2-5,TRBV6-1,13,-
TGTGCCAGCAGCCCATCGGGGGGACTGGTCGCCGGGGAGCTGTTTTTT,CASSPSGGLVAGELFF,few,TRBJ2-2,TRBV5-4,16,TRBD2
TGTGCCAGCAGTCTCCTTATATCGGGGCCTAGGGACGAGCAGTACTTC,CASSLLISGPRDEQYF,-,TRBJ2-7,TRBV28,16,-
TGTGCCACACGCCCACAGGGAACTGAGGAAAAACTGTTTTTT,CATRPQGTEEKLFF,once,TRBJ1-4,TRBV10-3,14,-
TGTGCCAGCAGCCAAGAATACAGGGCCCTCGAAGGCTACACCTTC,CASSQEYRALEGYTF,-,TRBJ1-2,TRBV4-2,15,-
TGTGCCAGCAGCTTAGAGCGGCGACAGCCCCAGCATTTT,CASSLERRQPQHF,-,TRBJ1-5,TRBV7-2,13,-
TGCAGCGTTCGAAATGACCTACACCGGGACTATGGCTACACCTTC,CSVRNDLHRDYGYTF,-,TRBJ1-2,TRBV29-1,15,-
TGTGCCAGCAGTCTCCCCTACTTAGCGGGGGTGGGAGATACGCAGTATTTT,CASSLPYLAGVGDTQYF,-,TRBJ2-3,TRBV12-3/TRBV12-4,17,TRBD2
TGCGCCAGCACCCCAGGGGGGGGGGCCTACGAGCAGTACTTC,CASTPGGGAYEQYF,-,TRBJ2-7,TRBV5-1,14,-
TGTGCCAGCAGTTACTCAGCAGGCATGAACACTGAAGCTTTCTTT,CASSYSAGMNTEAFF,-,TRBJ1-1,TRBV6-5,15,-
TGTGCCAGCAGTTATGCCGGGACAGGGGCCCAGTACTTC,CASSYAGTGAQYF,-,TRBJ2-7,TRBV6-8,13,TRBD1
TGTGCCAGCAGCTTAGAAAGGACTGCTGGACAGCCTTGGGGCAATGAGCAGTTCTTC,CASSLERTAGQPWGNEQFF,few,TRBJ2-1,TRBV7-2,19,-
TGTGCCAGCAGCTTAGATGGAGGATTGGGCGCCAAAAACATTCAGTACTTC,CASSLDGGLGAKNIQYF,few,TRBJ2-4,TRBV7-9,17,-
TGTGCCACCAGCAGAGAGGGGGCAAGACAGCCCCAGCATTTT,CATSREGARQPQHF,-,TRBJ1-5,TRBV15,14,-
TGTGCCAGCTCTCAGACTAGCGGGAGCCCTGAGACCCAGTACTTC,CASSQTSGSPETQYF,few,TRBJ2-5,TRBV6-4,15,TRBD2
TGTGCCAGCAGTCGGACAGGGGTCGATCAGCCCCAGCATTTT,CASSRTGVDQPQHF,-,TRBJ1-5,TRBV27,14,TRBD1
TGTGCCAGCAGCTTGGCCAAGTCGAGACTAGACTATAGTGAGCAGTTCTTC,CASSLAKSRLDYSEQFF,-,TRBJ2-1,TRBV5-3,17,-
TGTGCCAGCAGTAGAGCCACTGAAGCTTTCTTT,CASSRATEAFF,many,TRBJ1-1,TRBV12-3/TRBV12-4,11,-
TGTGCCAGCAGTTTAAGGAAGGCGGGCGGTCAGCCCCAGCATTTT,CASSLRKAGGQPQHF,few,TRBJ1-5,TRBV27,15,-
TGTGCCAGCAGCTTCCCGGGACTAGAGCAGTTCTTC,CASSFPGLEQFF,-,TRBJ2-1,TRBV7-2,12,TRBD2
TGTGCCAGCCGAAGCCCCTACGAGCGGGAGGCCGGGGAGCTGTTTTTT,CASRSPYEREAGELFF,few,TRBJ2-2,TRBV12-3/TRBV12-4,16,TRBD2
TGCAGTTGTACGGGTACGCAGTATTTT,CSCTGTQYF,-,TRBJ2-3,TRBV20-1,9,-
TGTGCCAGCAGCCAACGACAGGGTTGGACTGAAGCTTTCTTT,CASSQRQGWTEAFF,few,TRBJ1-1,TRBV3-1,14,TRBD1
TGCGCCAGCAGCCAAGATTCGAGTAGTCTTACATCAGGGAACGCCGGGGAGCTGTTTTTT,CASSQDSSSLTSGNAGELFF,few,TRBJ2-2,TRBV4-1,20,-
TGTGCCAGCAGCACGCACGACCGGGCAGGGGCAAATTCACCCCTCCACTTT,CASSTHDRAGANSPLHF,large,TRBJ1-6,TRBV7-9,17,-
TGTGCCAGCAGGCGACCCGGAAGCTCCTACGAGCAGTACTTC,CASRRPGSSYEQYF,few,TRBJ2-7,TRBV28,14,-
TGTGCCAGCAGCCTGGAGGGGGGATCACCCCTCCACTTT,CASSLEGGSPLHF,-,TRBJ1-6,TRBV7-3,13,-
TGTGCCAGCAGATCCAAGGGGGCGTGGGCTGAAGCTTTCTTT,CASRSKGAWAEAFF,-,TRBJ1-1,TRBV12-3/TRBV12-4,14,TRBD1
TGTGCCAGCAGCCCCAGGGGGATTACTGAAGCTTTCTTT,CASSPRGITEAFF,-,TRBJ1-1,TRBV7-3,13,TRBD1